Listed here are 18 T cell receptor beta chains from one sample, sequenced in a study of cytomegalovirus exposure and HLA in healthy donors. PCR involved 60 Vbeta and 13 Jbeta primers. Assay used: immunoSEQ multiplex PCR; TCRdb lists only in-frame clones, some missing. The table has 120,000 or so clones, approximately 82% seen once; the top ten hold under 15%. Sequences were obtained from PBMCs. The receptors were sampled from a man aged 25-45 years in good health and CMV-seropositive.

The V and J genes are TRBV2 and TRBJ1-5, with TRBD1 matching over 9 bases. J was trimmed by 6 bases and V by 5 bases; bases with no gene match: 8. The CDR3 is made up of 15 amino acids. Germline assignment: CDR1 SNHLY and CDR2 FYNNEI. The CDR3 here is CASSWGQGMVQPQHF. The CDR3 nucleotides are TGTGCCAGCAGTTGGGGACAGGGTATGGTTCAGCCCCAGCATTTT.

The chain employs TRBV19 and TRBJ2-1; the match to TRBD2 covers 7 bases. This CDR3 is built from 15 residues. Germline CDR1 reads LNHDA; CDR2 reads SQIVND (reference sequence). V lost 4 bases and J lost 0; bases outside the gene matches: 3. The CDR3 DNA is TGTGCCAGTAGTACCGGGGGGAGCTCCTACAATGAGCAGTTCTTC. Amino acid sequence: CASSTGGSSYNEQFF.

This chain connects TRBV5-1 to TRBJ1-6; no reliable D call. There are 16 residues in the CDR3. Germline V CDR1 and CDR2: SGHRS, YFSETQ. Trimming left V 0 bases short and J 7 bases short, with 14 bases between. The CDR3 region is CASSLAGGSGNSPLHF. CDR3 nucleotides: TGCGCCAGCAGCTTGGCCGGAGGGTCGGGGAATTCACCCCTCCACTTT.

This rearrangement joins TRBV19 to TRBJ1-5; perhaps TRBD1 as D (5 bases). Germline V gene sequence: CDR1 LNHDA, CDR2 SQIVND (reference sequence). The CDR3 runs 14 residues. V was trimmed by 6 bases and J by 3 bases, leaving 12 bases between them. CDR3 bases: TGTGCCAGTAGACCCGACAGTTCCAATCAGCCCCAGCATTTT. Its protein is CASRPDSSNQPQHF.

The rearrangement links TRBV5-4 to TRBJ2-3; TRBD1 aligns across 10 bases. The CDR3 runs 16 residues. Germline assignment: CDR1 SGHNT and CDR2 YYREEE (reference sequence). The ends lost 4 bases at V and 8 bases at J; junction bases unmatched: 13. The CDR3 region is CASSPGGTGDLGTQYF. The CDR3 coding sequence is TGTGCCAGCAGCCCCGGTGGGACAGGGGATTTAGGTACGCAGTATTTT.

This chain connects TRBV7-9 to TRBJ2-7; D is undetermined. The CDR3 is made up of 14 amino acids. Germline V lookup: CDR1 SEHNR, CDR2 FQNEAQ (reference sequence). V was pared by 1 base and J by 2 bases, with 9 bases between. CDR3 DNA sequence: TGTGCCAGCAGCTTAGTTTCTGAGCCCTACGAGCAGTACTTC. Translating it yields CASSLVSEPYEQYF.

V and J are TRBV7-2 and TRBJ2-1; D is perhaps TRBD2 (7 bases). Deletions cut 5 bases from V and 12 bases from J, with 20 bases between. The CDR3 spans 14 residues. Per the germline V gene, CDR1 is SGHTA and CDR2 is FQGNSA. The chain's CDR3 is CASSRWGGGGGQFF. The CDR3 nucleotides are TGTGCCAGCAGCCGATGGGGGGGCGGGGGAGGGCAGTTCTTC.

Remarks on this clone: The CDR3 ends on some other residue instead of the conserved phenylalanine or tryptophan, so this is likely a read error. The DNA is omitted, as the CDR3 cannot be located on it reliably, and the CDR3 follows TCRdb's listing. The CDR3 sequence: CASNLPGLALLV. The V gene is TRBV10-1, the J gene TRBJ2-3; no check of the table's D call, TRBD2, against the DNA was made. The germline V gene has CDR1 WNHNN and CDR2 SYGVQD (reference sequence). The length of the CDR3 is 12 amino acids, counting both ends.

This clone was detected a few times. The chain employs TRBV19 and TRBJ2-1; 7 nucleotides agree with TRBD2. CDR1 and CDR2 from the germline V gene are LNHDA and SQIVND (reference sequence). V was clipped by 5 bases and J by 6 bases; unmatched bases: 4. CDR3 length equals 13 residues. CDR3 sequence reads: CASSAWGGNEQFF. The CDR3 nucleotides are TGTGCCAGTAGTGCCTGGGGGGGCAATGAGCAGTTCTTC.

The J gene is TRBJ2-7, the V gene TRBV27, with 7 bases fitting TRBD1. Losses at the gene ends were 5 bases for V and 4 bases for J; bases not matched to a gene: 8. Germline values: CDR1 MNHEY, CDR2 SMNVEV (reference sequence). This CDR3 has 14 amino acids. CDR3 DNA: TGTGCCAGCAGTATCCTTGGGACAGAGTACGAGCAGTACTTC. Protein sequence: CASSILGTEYEQYF.

In its sample, this clone was seen a few times. The chain is built from TRBV7-2 and TRBJ2-2, with 7 bases lining up with TRBD1. Trimming took 1 base from V and 0 from J; bases not matched to a gene: 2. Germline V gene sequence: CDR1 SGHTA, CDR2 FQGNSA. This CDR3 region has 16 residues. Written as DNA, the CDR3 is TGTGCCAGCAGCTTAGTTGGGACAGCGAACACCGGGGAGCTGTTTTTT. It is translated as CASSLVGTANTGELFF.

The rearrangement links TRBV5-4 to TRBJ2-7; D gene unclear. In germline, CDR1 is SGHNT, CDR2 YYREEE (reference sequence). This CDR3 region has 15 residues. V was cut by 1 base and J by 2 bases, with 13 bases left in between. This CDR3 is CASSLSADNPYEQYF. Here the CDR3 DNA reads TGTGCCAGCAGCTTGTCGGCAGACAATCCCTACGAGCAGTACTTC.

This CDR3 reads CASSQRGPANTGELFF. CDR3 nucleotide sequence: TGTGCCAGCAGCCAAAGGGGCCCCGCGAACACCGGGGAGCTGTTTTTT. The chain recombines TRBV4-2 with TRBJ2-2, with D maybe TRBD1 (5 bases). Trimming stripped 2 bases from V and 0 bases from J, with 10 bases between. This CDR3 spans 16 amino acids. Germline CDR1 is LGHNA and CDR2 is YNFKEQ.

V and J are TRBV29-1 and TRBJ1-5, with unresolved D. Trimming stripped 5 bases from V and 0 bases from J, with 5 bases between. This CDR3 has 12 residues. Germline loops: CDR1 SQVTM, CDR2 ANQGSEA. The CDR3 DNA reads as TGCAGCGTTCGAGATAGCAATCAGCCCCAGCATTTT. This translates into CSVRDSNQPQHF.

This clone came up many times. J is TRBJ1-6 and V is TRBV5-1; the match to TRBD1 covers 7 bases. The J segment lost 10 bases and the V segment lost 6 bases, leaving 16 bases of the junction unmatched. Germline lookup yields CDR1 SGHRS and CDR2 YFSETQ. The CDR3 contains 16 residues. DNA of the CDR3: TGCGCCAGCACCCCCTCCGCCGCAGGGGGATTCTCACCCCTCCACTTT. Translated: CASTPSAAGGFSPLHF.

This rearrangement joins TRBV28 to TRBJ1-5; D unclear. CDR3 size: 16 residues. Per the germline V gene, CDR1 is MDHEN and CDR2 is SYDVKM. The V end lost 7 bases, the J end lost 3 bases, and 19 bases lay between the germline ends. CDR3: CASTIGRGYTNQPQHF. Here the CDR3 DNA reads TGTGCCAGCACCATAGGGAGAGGATACACCAATCAGCCCCAGCATTTT.

This chain joins TRBV7-9 and TRBJ1-1, with TRBD1 as a possible D gene (6 bases). This CDR3 contains 17 residues. V was pared by 1 base and J by 5 bases, with 20 bases between. Germline V gene data show CDR1 as SEHNR and CDR2 as FQNEAQ (reference sequence). CDR3 nucleotides: TGTGCCAGCAGCTTAGGGTCGGGAGGAAGGGGGAGGACTGAAGCTTTCTTT. Translating gives CASSLGSGGRGRTEAFF.

This chain uses TRBV9 with TRBJ1-4, with D perhaps matching TRBD1 (5 bases). The V and J ends lost 0 bases and 4 bases respectively, with 10 bases between them. Germline V CDR1 and CDR2: SGDLS, YYNGEE. The length of the CDR3 is 15 residues. The CDR3 region has the DNA TGTGCCAGCAGCGTAGGAGGACAAGTTAATGAAAAACTGTTTTTT. The encoded protein is CASSVGGQVNEKLFF.